The 7 T cell receptor beta chains reported below all come from one sample, sequenced in a study of early T cells in non-severe SARS-CoV-2 infection. TCRdb used MiXCR to reprocess the 5' RACE reads, holding one entry per CDR3 protein. The sample records tens of thousands of distinct CDR3 sequences, about 10% being singletons. Material: whole blood, obtained at baseline. These TCRs come from an adult who was a healthcare worker with PCR-confirmed SARS-CoV-2 infection or an uninfected control (not recorded which).

V is TRBV6-1 and J is TRBJ2-3, with 11 nucleotides matching TRBD2. Unmatched junction bases numbered 6, after V lost 6 bases and J lost 4 bases. The CDR3 is 15 residues long. Looked up from germline, CDR1 is MNHNS and CDR2 is SASEGT. This CDR3 is CASSATSGGSDTQYF. The CDR3, as DNA: TGTGCCAGCAGCGCTACTAGCGGGGGCTCAGATACGCAGTATTTT.

The rearrangement uses TRBV18 and TRBJ2-5; no reliable D call. This CDR3 contains 13 residues. Germline loops: CDR1 KGHSH, CDR2 LQKENI. V was pared by 3 bases and J by 0 bases, with 5 bases between. The CDR3 nucleotides are TGTGCCAGCTCACCGCGGTACCAAGAGACCCAGTACTTC. The encoded protein is CASSPRYQETQYF.

This clonotype has a handful of counts. The chain combines TRBV20-1 with TRBJ1-1, with TRBD1 identical over 7 bases. Germline values: CDR1 DFQATT, CDR2 SNEGSKA (reference sequence). V trimming: 4 bases; J trimming: 0 bases; junction bases outside the gene matches: 8. The CDR3 runs 15 residues. The DNA for the CDR3 is TGCAGTGCTACCTGGACAGGCCCGATGAACACTGAAGCTTTCTTT. Protein sequence: CSATWTGPMNTEAFF.

The chain couples TRBV5-6 to TRBJ2-1, with D maybe TRBD1 (6 bases). In germline, CDR1 is SGHDT, CDR2 YYEEEE. V lost 0 bases and J lost 14, with 27 bases in between. This CDR3 spans 17 amino acids. CDR3 coding DNA: TGTGCCAGCAGCTTGGAGCTCCGACAGCATGAGTATGGGGACAAGTTCTTC. It specifies CASSLELRQHEYGDKFF.

The chain employs TRBV3-1 and TRBJ1-6, with 7 bases identical to TRBD1. CDR1 is LGHDT and CDR2 is YNNKEL in the germline V gene (reference sequence). This CDR3 contains 15 residues. The ends lost 4 bases at V and 9 bases at J; junction bases unmatched: 9. CDR3 residues: CASSRTTGVISPLHF. The CDR3 region has the DNA TGTGCCAGCAGCCGCACCACAGGGGTAATTTCACCCCTCCACTTT.

This clonotype was seen repeatedly, ten times or more. The chain employs TRBV7-3 and TRBJ1-1; D not certain. Germline loops: CDR1 SGHTA, CDR2 FQGTGA. V was cut by 5 bases and J by 0 bases, with 22 bases left in between. CDR3 length equals 18 residues. CDR3 loop: CASSLQTGGGRLNTEAFF. The CDR3 coding sequence is TGTGCCAGCAGCCTCCAAACGGGCGGCGGACGATTGAACACTGAAGCTTTCTTT.

This clonotype came up a few times. Likely a read error: the CDR3 ends without its conserved phenylalanine or tryptophan. The chain recombines TRBV14 with TRBJ1-2; 7 nucleotides match TRBD1. With 0 bases clipped from V and 6 bases from J, the junction kept 7 bases outside the gene matches. Germline CDR1 reads SGHDN; CDR2 reads FVKESK. This CDR3 has 15 residues. CDR3 sequence: CASSQEETGWDGYTL. DNA of the CDR3: TGTGCCAGCAGCCAAGAGGAGACAGGGTGGGATGGCTACACCCTC.